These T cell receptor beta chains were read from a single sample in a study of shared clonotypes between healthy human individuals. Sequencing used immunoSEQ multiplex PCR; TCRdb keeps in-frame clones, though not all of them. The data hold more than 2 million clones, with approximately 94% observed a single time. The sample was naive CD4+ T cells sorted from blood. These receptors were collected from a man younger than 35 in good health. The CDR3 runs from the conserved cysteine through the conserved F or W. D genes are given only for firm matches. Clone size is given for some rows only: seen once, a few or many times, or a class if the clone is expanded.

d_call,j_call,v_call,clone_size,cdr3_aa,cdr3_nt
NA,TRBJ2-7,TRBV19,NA,CASSIVVTVRPYEQYF,TGTGCCAGTAGTATAGTGGTAACAGTCCGACCCTACGAGCAGTACTTC
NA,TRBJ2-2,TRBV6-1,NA,CAGGTAPTGELFF,TGTGCCGGCGGCACAGCCCCCACCGGGGAGCTGTTTTTT
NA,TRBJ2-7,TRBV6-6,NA,CASTGYPYEQYF,TGTGCCTCCACAGGGTACCCCTACGAGCAGTACTTC
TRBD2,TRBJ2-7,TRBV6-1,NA,CASSEGVSGGPPYEQYF,TGTGCCAGCAGTGAAGGGGTTAGCGGGGGTCCTCCCTACGAGCAGTACTTC
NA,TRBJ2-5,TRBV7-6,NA,CASSLVPGAGKETQYF,TGTGCCAGCAGCTTAGTTCCAGGGGCAGGGAAAGAGACCCAGTACTTC
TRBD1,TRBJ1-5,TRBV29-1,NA,CSVPGQGALQLSNQPQHF,TGCAGCGTGCCGGGACAGGGGGCCCTTCAGCTTAGCAATCAGCCCCAGCATTTT
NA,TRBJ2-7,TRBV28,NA,CASSPGTYYEQYF,TGTGCCAGCAGTCCCGGGACTTACTACGAGCAGTACTTC
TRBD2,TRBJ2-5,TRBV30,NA,CAWSLVAGIQYF,TGTGCCTGGAGTTTGGTAGCGGGGATCCAGTACTTC
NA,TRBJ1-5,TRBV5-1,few,CASSLGQNQPQHF,TGCGCCAGCAGCTTGGGACAGAATCAGCCCCAGCATTTT
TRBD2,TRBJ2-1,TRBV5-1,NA,CASSRSGDEQFF,TGCGCCAGCAGTCGGAGCGGGGATGAGCAGTTCTTC
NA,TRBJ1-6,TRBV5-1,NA,CASSLAEGVNSPLHF,TGCGCCAGCAGCTTGGCGGAGGGCGTAAATTCACCCCTCCACTTT
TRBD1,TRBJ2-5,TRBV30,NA,CAWSRQGVMQETQYF,TGTGCCTGGAGTCGGCAGGGGGTCATGCAAGAGACCCAGTACTTC
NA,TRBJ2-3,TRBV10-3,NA,CAISETALADTQYF,TGTGCCATCAGTGAGACCGCTTTGGCAGATACGCAGTATTTT
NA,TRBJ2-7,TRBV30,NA,CAWTAGQSFYEQYF,TGTGCCTGGACCGCTGGACAGAGTTTTTACGAGCAGTACTTC
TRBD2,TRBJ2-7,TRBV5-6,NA,CASSLRRPPSGSGKQYF,TGTGCCAGCAGCTTGAGGCGCCCGCCTAGCGGGAGCGGAAAGCAGTACTTC
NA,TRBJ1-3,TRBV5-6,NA,CASSAPDLLGNTIYF,TGTGCCAGCAGCGCGCCGGACTTACTTGGGAACACCATATATTTT
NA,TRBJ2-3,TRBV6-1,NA,CASSETHTGTDTQYF,TGTGCCAGCAGTGAAACGCATACGGGCACAGATACGCAGTATTTT
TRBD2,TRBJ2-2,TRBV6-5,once,CASGFWSGGGTGELFF,TGTGCCAGCGGTTTCTGGAGCGGGGGGGGCACCGGGGAGCTGTTTTTT
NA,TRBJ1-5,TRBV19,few,CASSNQGNQPQHF,TGTGCCAGTAGTAATCAGGGAAACCAGCCCCAGCATTTT
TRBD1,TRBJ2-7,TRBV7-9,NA,CASSEERGTGKGISYEQYF,TGTGCCAGCAGCGAGGAGAGGGGGACAGGGAAGGGGATCTCCTACGAGCAGTACTTC
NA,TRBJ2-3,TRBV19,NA,CASRGTTDTQYF,TGTGCCAGTAGGGGAACCACAGATACGCAGTATTTT
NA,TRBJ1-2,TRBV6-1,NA,CASSEAVGGFLPHYGYTF,TGTGCCAGCAGTGAAGCCGTTGGAGGGTTTCTACCCCACTATGGCTACACCTTC
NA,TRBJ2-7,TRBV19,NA,CASSTPGSIYEQYF,TGTGCCAGTAGTACCCCCGGGAGTATTTACGAGCAGTACTTC
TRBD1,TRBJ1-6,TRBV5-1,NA,CASSRGTDPYNSPLHF,TGCGCCAGCAGCAGAGGGACAGATCCCTATAATTCACCCCTCCACTTT
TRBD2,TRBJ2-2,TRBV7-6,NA,CASSSTSGGYTGELFF,TGTGCCAGCAGCTCCACTAGCGGGGGGTACACCGGGGAGCTGTTTTTT
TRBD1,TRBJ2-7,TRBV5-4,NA,CASSPPGQGYEQYF,TGTGCCAGCAGCCCCCCGGGACAGGGGTACGAGCAGTACTTC
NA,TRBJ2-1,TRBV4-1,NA,CASSQDPASSSYNEQFF,TGCGCCAGCAGCCAAGATCCGGCGAGCAGCTCCTACAATGAGCAGTTCTTC
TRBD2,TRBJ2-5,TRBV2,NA,CASSRRGLQETQYF,TGTGCCAGCAGTCGACGGGGACTACAAGAGACCCAGTACTTC
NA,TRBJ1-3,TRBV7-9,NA,CASSLEGLVVSGNTIYF,TGTGCCAGCAGCTTAGAAGGTCTTGTGGTCTCTGGAAACACCATATATTTT
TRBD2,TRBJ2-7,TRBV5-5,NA,CASSYGLALPYEQYF,TGTGCCAGCAGCTACGGACTAGCTCTCCCGTACGAGCAGTACTTC
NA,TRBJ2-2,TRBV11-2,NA,CASSLSLPPNTGELFF,TGTGCCAGCAGCTTAAGCCTGCCCCCGAACACCGGGGAGCTGTTTTTT
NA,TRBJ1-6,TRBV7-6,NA,CASSYSNGTPLHF,TGTGCCAGCAGCTACTCGAACGGGACACCCCTCCACTTT
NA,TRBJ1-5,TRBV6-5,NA,CASSYSVNQPQHF,TGTGCCAGCAGTTACTCAGTCAATCAGCCCCAGCATTTT
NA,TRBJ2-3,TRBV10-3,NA,CAISDYFRGVDTQYF,TGTGCCATCAGTGATTACTTCCGGGGTGTAGATACGCAGTATTTT
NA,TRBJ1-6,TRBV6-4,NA,CASSDSLGQLVNSPLHF,TGTGCCAGCAGTGACTCACTCGGACAATTGGTGAATTCACCCCTCCACTTT
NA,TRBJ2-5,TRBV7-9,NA,CASSQGETQYF,TGTGCCAGCAGCCAGGGAGAGACCCAGTACTTC
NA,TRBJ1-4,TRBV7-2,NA,CASSTNEEKLFF,TGTGCCAGCAGCACGAATGAGGAAAAACTGTTTTTT
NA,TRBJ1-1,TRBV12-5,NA,CASGLAGTVEAFF,TGTGCTAGTGGTTTGGCCGGGACTGTTGAAGCTTTCTTT
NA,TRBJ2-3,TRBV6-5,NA,CASSYRGSRTDTQYF,TGTGCCAGCAGTTACAGGGGGTCTCGCACAGATACGCAGTATTTT
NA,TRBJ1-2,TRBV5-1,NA,CASSLERYYGYTF,TGCGCCAGCAGCTTGGAGAGGTACTATGGCTACACCTTC
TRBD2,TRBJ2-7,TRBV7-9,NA,CASSLTGRSYEQYF,TGTGCCAGCAGCTTAACCGGGAGGTCTTACGAGCAGTACTTC
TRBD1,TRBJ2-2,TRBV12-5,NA,CASGLPGTDRPWTGGSRIGELFF,TGTGCTAGTGGTTTGCCAGGAACCGACCGTCCTTGGACAGGGGGCAGTCGGATCGGGGAGCTGTTTTTT